The text below deals with one T cell receptor beta chain. This sample is part of a study of cytomegalovirus exposure and HLA in healthy donors. Germline V CDR1 and CDR2: LNHNV, YYDKDF (reference sequence). Trimming stripped 0 bases from V and 0 bases from J, with 7 bases between. This CDR3 spans 15 amino acids. PCR primers comprised 60 Vbeta and 13 Jbeta primers. The method was immunoSEQ multiplex PCR; TCRdb's version includes in-frame clones alone and lacks a portion of them. The repertoire holds about 110,000 clones, with about 80% as singletons. Sequencing was carried out using PBMCs. The receptor's source is a woman aged 45-60 years in good health and CMV-seropositive. The V and J genes are TRBV15 and TRBJ2-3; maybe TRBD2 (5 bases). The CDR3 coding sequence is TGTGCCACCAGCAGAGATACTAGGAGCACAGATACGCAGTATTTT. This gives the protein CATSRDTRSTDTQYF.